Listed here are 3 T cell receptor beta chains from one sample, sequenced in a study of neurological immune-mediated disorders. Using its own MiXCR run on the 5' RACE reads, TCRdb lists one record per CDR3 protein. This sample has 35,000 to 45,000 distinct CDR3 sequences, with around a tenth found just once. Sequencing was performed on CD4+ T cells from blood. The receptors come from a woman younger than 45 with HTLV-1-associated myelopathy (HAM/TSP).

This clonotype was found many times. The rearrangement links TRBV5-1 to TRBJ1-4, with 9 bases fitting TRBD1. Trimming took 4 bases from V and 5 from J; bases not matched to a gene: 9. Germline assignment: CDR1 SGHRS and CDR2 YFSETQ. There are 16 residues in the CDR3. The CDR3 nucleotides are TGCGCCAGCAGCATCCGCGATGGACAGGGGAATGAAAAACTGTTTTTT. As protein: CASSIRDGQGNEKLFF. The whole variable domain, remainder taken from reference TRBV5-1 and TRBJ1-4, is KAGVTQTPRYLIKTRGQQVTLSCSPISGHRSVSWYQQTPGQGLQFLFEYFSETQRNKGNFPGRFSGRQFSNSRSEMNVSTLELGDSALYLCASSIRDGQGNEKLFFGSGTQLSVL.

This clonotype occurred many times. The chain combines TRBV11-2 with TRBJ2-2; the D is unclear. Trimming cost V 3 bases and J 9 bases, with 11 bases left between them. The CDR3 sequence is 13 residues long. Germline CDR1 SGHAT, CDR2 FQNNGV. The chain's CDR3 is CASSFPKTRELFF. The CDR3 DNA sequence: TGTGCCAGCAGCTTCCCGAAAACCAGGGAGCTGTTTTTT.

This clonotype was seen more than once but under ten times. The chain carries TRBV6-6 and TRBJ1-1, with 7 nucleotides matching TRBD1. V lost 6 bases, J lost 6 bases, and 10 bases stayed unmatched. The CDR3 is 14 amino acids. Germline V gene lookup returns CDR1 MNHNY and CDR2 SVGAGI (reference sequence). The CDR3 bases are TGTGCCAGCAGGGGCGACAGGGAATATTCTGAAGCTTTCTTT. Its protein product is CASRGDREYSEAFF.